This TCR beta chain comes out of a study of blood T cell repertoires in COVID-19. Turning to the study itself: Material from acute and convalescent COVID-19 was sourced from the United States, Italy and Spain.

The sample holds a few counts of this clone. Method: immunoSEQ multiplex PCR; TCRdb's copy keeps in-frame clones and lacks some. The data hold fewer than 250,000 clones, with approximately 84% observed a single time. CDR3 length: 13 amino acids. V dropped 8 bases and J dropped 2 bases, with 12 bases sitting between them. Per germline, CDR1 LNHDA and CDR2 SQIVND (reference sequence). The TCR was taken from a man over 45 with acute or convalescent COVID-19. The V and J genes are TRBV19 and TRBJ1-1, with D possibly TRBD1 on 6 matching bases. Sequences were obtained from peripheral blood. For the CDR3, the DNA is TGTGCCAGTCAACCACAGGGTAACACTGAAGCTTTCTTT. Translated, it gives CASQPQGNTEAFF.